The clone carrying this T cell receptor (beta chain) has a count of ten or more. This sample is drawn from a study of T cells after yellow fever vaccination. Germline V gene data show CDR1 as SGHDT and CDR2 as YYEEEE. The V and J ends lost 2 bases and 2 bases, in that order; junction bases with no gene match: 4. There are 15 residues in the CDR3. In TCRdb, the 5' RACE reads were re-called with MiXCR into one record per CDR3 protein. The data hold approximately 250,000 distinct CDR3 sequences, with roughly 4% observed a single time. The chain has TRBV5-6 and TRBJ2-1; 7 bases align to TRBD1. The source of this sequence is a man between 18 and 29 years old who received the YFV17D yellow fever vaccine. The sequenced sample was PBMCs, obtained 15 days after the yellow fever booster vaccination. CDR3 loop: CASSFGDRAYNEQFF. CDR3 coding DNA: TGTGCCAGCAGCTTCGGCGACAGGGCCTACAATGAGCAGTTCTTC. The whole variable domain, remainder taken from reference TRBV5-6 and TRBJ2-1, is DAGVTQSPTHLIKTRGQQVTLRCSPKSGHDTVSWYQQALGQGPQFIFQYYEEEERQRGNFPDRFSGHQFPNYSSELNVNALLLGDSALYLCASSFGDRAYNEQFFGPGTRLTVL.